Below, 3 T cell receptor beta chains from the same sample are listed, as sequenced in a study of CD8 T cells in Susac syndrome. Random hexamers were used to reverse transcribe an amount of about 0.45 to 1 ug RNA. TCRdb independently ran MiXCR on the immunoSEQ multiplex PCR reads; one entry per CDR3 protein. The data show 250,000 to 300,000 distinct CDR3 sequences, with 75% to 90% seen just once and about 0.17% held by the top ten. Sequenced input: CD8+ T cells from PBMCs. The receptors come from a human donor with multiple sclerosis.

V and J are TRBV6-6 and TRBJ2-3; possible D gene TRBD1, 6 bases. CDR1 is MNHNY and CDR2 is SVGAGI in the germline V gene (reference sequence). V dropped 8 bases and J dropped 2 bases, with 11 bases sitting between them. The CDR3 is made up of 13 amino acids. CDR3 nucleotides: TGTGCCAGCCTCAGGGACAACACAGATACGCAGTATTTT. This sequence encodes CASLRDNTDTQYF.

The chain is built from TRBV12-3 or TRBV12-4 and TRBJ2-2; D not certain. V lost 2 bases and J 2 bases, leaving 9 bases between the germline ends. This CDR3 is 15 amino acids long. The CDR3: CASSLYLGNTGELFF. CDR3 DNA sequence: TGTGCCAGCAGTTTATATTTAGGAAACACCGGGGAGCTGTTTTTT.

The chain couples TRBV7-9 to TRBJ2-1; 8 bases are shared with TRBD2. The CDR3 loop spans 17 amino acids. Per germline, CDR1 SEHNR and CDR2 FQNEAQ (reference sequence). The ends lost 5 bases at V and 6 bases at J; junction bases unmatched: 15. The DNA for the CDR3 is TGTGCCAGCAGCCCACCCCCCGGGACTAGGGCATCCAATGAGCAGTTCTTC. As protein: CASSPPPGTRASNEQFF.